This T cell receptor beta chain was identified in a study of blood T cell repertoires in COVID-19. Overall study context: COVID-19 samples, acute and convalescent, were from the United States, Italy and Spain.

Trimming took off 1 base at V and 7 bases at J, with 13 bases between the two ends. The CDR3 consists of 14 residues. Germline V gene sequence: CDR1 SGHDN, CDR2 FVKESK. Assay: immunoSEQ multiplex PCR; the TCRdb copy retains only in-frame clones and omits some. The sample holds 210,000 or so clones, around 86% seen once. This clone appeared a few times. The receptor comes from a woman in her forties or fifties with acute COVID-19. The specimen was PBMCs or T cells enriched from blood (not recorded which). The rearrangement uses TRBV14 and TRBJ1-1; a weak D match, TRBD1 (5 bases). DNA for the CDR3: TGTGCCAGCAGCCAAGTTTCAGGGATTGGTGAAGCTTTCTTT. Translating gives CASSQVSGIGEAFF.